A selection of T cell receptor beta chains follows, all from one sample in a study of CD8+ T cells in alopecia areata. The repertoire was sequenced with immunoSEQ multiplex PCR; TCRdb's copy has only in-frame clones and lacks some. The sample has 100,000 to 150,000 clones, approximately 49% seen once. This specimen was CD8+ T cells sorted from blood, taken at week 0. Every receptor here comes from a human donor with alopecia areata. Each CDR3 is given with its conserved first and last residue. Each record gives: V gene, clone size, J gene, D gene, CDR3 DNA, CDR3 protein. The D gene is left open where the match is weak. The size entry is marked missing in some rows and otherwise reads once, few, many or a size class.

TRBV15	once	TRBJ1-2	TRBD1	TGTGCCACCAGCAGAATAGGACAGGCGAACTATGGCTACACCTTC	CATSRIGQANYGYTF
TRBV7-8	.	TRBJ2-7	TRBD1	TGTGCCAGCAGCTTAGCGACAGGGCTTCGTGACGAGCAGTACTTC	CASSLATGLRDEQYF
TRBV2	few	TRBJ1-4	.	TGTGCCAGCAGTGTCCAGGGGGAAAAACTGTTTTTT	CASSVQGEKLFF
TRBV29-1	.	TRBJ2-7	.	TGCAGCGCTATCGGGACTTCCTTCAATAACGAGCAGTACTTC	CSAIGTSFNNEQYF
TRBV5-5	.	TRBJ2-7	.	TGTGCCAGCAGCGATTTCTACGAGCAGTACTTC	CASSDFYEQYF
TRBV30	.	TRBJ2-7	.	TGTGCCTGGAGTGTAGCCCTCTACGAGCAGTACTTC	CAWSVALYEQYF
TRBV30	.	TRBJ1-5	.	TGTGCCTGGACCCGAAATCAGCCCCAGCATTTT	CAWTRNQPQHF
TRBV29-1	few	TRBJ2-5	.	TGCAGCGTCCTCCTTCAGACCCAGTACTTC	CSVLLQTQYF
TRBV5-1	.	TRBJ2-2	.	TGCGCCAGCAGCTTAATACAGCCGAACACCGGGGAGCTGTTTTTT	CASSLIQPNTGELFF
TRBV5-1	.	TRBJ1-1	TRBD1	TGCGCCAGCAGCTCTAGGGGACAGCAGAACACTGAAGCTTTCTTT	CASSSRGQQNTEAFF